Below are 24 T cell receptor beta chains sequenced from a single sample in a study of cytomegalovirus exposure and HLA in healthy donors. This PCR relied on a set of 60 Vbeta primers and 13 Jbeta primers. Sequencing used immunoSEQ multiplex PCR; TCRdb keeps in-frame clones, though not all of them. This repertoire shows over 150,000 clones, over 60% found once; its top ten account for over 2.5%. Material: PBMCs. The receptors derive from a woman aged 25-40 years in good health and CMV-seronegative.

The chain combines TRBV14 with TRBJ1-3, with D unclear. Germline loops: CDR1 SGHDN, CDR2 FVKESK. This CDR3 is 15 amino acids long. Trimming removed 1 base at V and 0 bases at J, with 7 bases between. The CDR3 protein is CASSQGQHSGNTIYF. The CDR3 bases are TGTGCCAGCAGCCAAGGGCAACACTCTGGAAACACCATATATTTT.

CDR3 DNA sequence: TGTGCCAGTATTAGGGGGACCCCCGGGGCTGAAGCTTTCTTT. This gives the protein CASIRGTPGAEAFF. This chain connects TRBV19 to TRBJ1-1; perhaps TRBD1 as D (6 bases). The CDR3 loop spans 14 amino acids. Germline lookup yields CDR1 LNHDA and CDR2 SQIVND (reference sequence). V lost 7 bases and J lost 6, with 18 bases in between.

The genes are TRBV7-9 and TRBJ2-1; unclear D gene. The CDR3 has 12 amino acids. Germline CDR1 and CDR2: SEHNR and FQNEAQ (reference sequence). Trimming took off 10 bases at V and 7 bases at J, with 14 bases between the two ends. DNA for the CDR3: TGTGCCACCTATCCGGGTCGGAATGAGCAGTTCTTC. Translating it yields CATYPGRNEQFF.

The genes are TRBV2 and TRBJ2-3; 12 positions agree with TRBD2. The V segment lost 6 bases and the J segment 6 bases; nucleotides outside the gene matches: 1. Germline lookup yields CDR1 SNHLY and CDR2 FYNNEI. The CDR3 covers 13 residues. CDR3: CASRGTSGDTQYF. CDR3 nucleotides: TGTGCCAGCAGGGGGACTAGCGGGGATACGCAGTATTTT.

As DNA, the CDR3 is TGCGCCAGCAGCCAGAGCCCGGACAGGGGAGGAGAAAAACTGTTTTTT. Translation gives CASSQSPDRGGEKLFF. The chain uses TRBV4-1 and TRBJ1-4, with 9 bases lining up with TRBD1. The trim removed 3 bases at V and 8 bases at J, leaving 10 bases unmatched. Germline assignment: CDR1 MGHRA and CDR2 YSYEKL. CDR3 length: 16 residues.

The chain combines TRBV5-1 with TRBJ1-2; 10 positions match TRBD1. V was clipped by 4 bases and J by 6 bases; unmatched bases: 3. Germline-derived CDR1 and CDR2 are SGHRS and YFSETQ. The length of the CDR3 is 13 residues. CDR3 residues: CASSQDRGNGYTF. Here the CDR3 DNA reads TGCGCCAGCAGCCAGGACAGGGGGAATGGCTACACCTTC.

The chain combines TRBV19 with TRBJ1-4; weak D call: TRBD1 (5 bases). CDR1 is LNHDA and CDR2 is SQIVND in the germline V gene (reference sequence). Trimming pared 7 bases from V and 8 bases from J, leaving 17 bases between. This CDR3 has 14 amino acids. In DNA form, the CDR3 reads TGTGCCAGTACCACCATGGGGGGATTGGAAAAACTGTTTTTT. Its translation is CASTTMGGLEKLFF.

Details on this clone: At one of its ends the junction is not consistent with the germline gene, which may arise from a read error. CDR3 coding DNA: TGTGCCAGCAGTGAGGGGCGGGAACTAATTTATTTT. This gives the protein CASSEGRELIYF. The genes are TRBV2 and TRBJ1-4, with D tentatively TRBD1 (5 bases). The CDR3 spans 12 residues. Germline CDR1 reads SNHLY; CDR2 reads FYNNEI.

This rearrangement joins TRBV7-6 to TRBJ2-7, with 9 nucleotides matching TRBD1. The V gene end was trimmed by 5 bases and the J gene end by 3 bases; junction bases not matched to a gene: 5. The germline gives CDR1 SGHVS, CDR2 FNYEAQ. This CDR3 has 14 amino acids. DNA of the CDR3: TGTGCCAGCAGCCCGCGGACAGGGGTCTACGAGCAGTACTTC. Its translation: CASSPRTGVYEQYF. Based on the CDR3 plus reference TRBV7-6 and TRBJ2-7, the full variable domain is GAGVSQSPRYKVTKRGQDVALRCDPISGHVSLYWYRQALGQGPEFLTYFNYEAQQDKSGLPNDRFSAERPEGSISTLTIQRTEQRDSAMYRCASSPRTGVYEQYFGPGTRLTVT.

This clone was detected only a few times. This chain uses TRBV6-4 with TRBJ2-2; tentatively, D is TRBD2 (5 bases). V dropped 3 bases and J dropped 6 bases, with 14 bases sitting between them. The CDR3 has 15 amino acids. Per the germline V gene, CDR1 is MRHNA and CDR2 is SNTAGT. As DNA, the CDR3 is TGTGCCAGCAGTGAGGGCGGGCAGGAATCCGGGGAGCTGTTTTTT. This codes for CASSEGGQESGELFF.

This sequence joins TRBV27 and TRBJ2-7; D remains ambiguous. Germline V lookup: CDR1 MNHEY, CDR2 SMNVEV (reference sequence). Between the trimmed V and J ends, which lost 4 bases and 0 bases, there was a span of 10 bases. The CDR3 spans 14 residues. The CDR3 is CASSSYSISYEQYF. The CDR3 nucleotides are TGTGCCAGCAGTTCTTACAGCATCTCCTACGAGCAGTACTTC.

This clone was seen only a few times. The rearrangement uses TRBV29-1 and TRBJ2-3; 8 nucleotides match TRBD1. With 7 bases clipped from V and 5 bases from J, the junction kept 8 bases outside the gene matches. CDR3 length: 13 residues. The germline V gene encodes CDR1 SQVTM and CDR2 ANQGSEA. As DNA, the CDR3 is TGCAGCGCCGACAGGGGCGCTGGAGATACGCAGTATTTT. Translated, it gives CSADRGAGDTQYF.

Concerning this clone itself: An end of the junction differs from the germline gene, which may be a read error. The chain couples TRBV5-1 to TRBJ2-7, with 8 bases lining up with TRBD2. The length of the CDR3 is 16 residues. Germline V gene data show CDR1 as SGHRS and CDR2 as YFSETQ. CDR3 loop: CASGLAMRGETYEQYF. The CDR3 nucleotides are TGCGCCAGCGGCTTGGCCATGCGGGGGGAGACCTACGAGCAGTACTTC.

The chain joins TRBV28 to TRBJ2-7; the match to TRBD2 covers 7 bases. This CDR3 is 15 amino acids long. CDR1 and CDR2 from the germline V gene are MDHEN and SYDVKM. J lost 1 base, V lost 6 bases, and 9 bases had no gene match. CDR3 sequence: CASSPGLVRSYEQYF. The CDR3 nucleotides are TGTGCCAGCAGCCCCGGACTAGTTCGTTCCTACGAGCAGTACTTC.

This clone was detected once. The J gene is TRBJ2-7, the V gene TRBV28; 9 bases line up with TRBD2. Germline lookup yields CDR1 MDHEN and CDR2 SYDVKM. V trimming: 5 bases; J trimming: 6 bases; junction bases outside the gene matches: 11. The CDR3 has 15 amino acids. The DNA for the CDR3 is TGTGCCAGCAGTCCTGGACTAGCGAGCCTCACCGAGCAGTACTTC. Protein sequence: CASSPGLASLTEQYF.

The J gene is TRBJ1-2, the V gene TRBV28; no reliable D call. Trimming stripped 6 bases from V and 5 bases from J, with 13 bases between. Germline V CDR1 and CDR2: MDHEN, SYDVKM. This CDR3 has 13 residues. In DNA, the CDR3 is TGTGCCAGCAGGGTCGGGGTTTGGTATGGCTACACCTTC. Amino acids: CASRVGVWYGYTF.

This clone was recorded a few times. This chain connects TRBV6-5 to TRBJ2-3; 9 bases agree with TRBD2. Germline V gene lookup returns CDR1 MNHEY and CDR2 SVGAGI. The CDR3 extends over 16 amino acids. The junction had 7 bases not matched to a gene; V was cut back by 2 bases and J by 4 bases. CDR3 DNA: TGTGCCAGCAGTTACATGGGACTAGCTCGCGCAGATACGCAGTATTTT. This translates into CASSYMGLARADTQYF.

The CDR3 DNA follows: TGTGCCAGCAGCCCAGGACTAGCGGGGGGTGAGACCCAGTACTTC. Amino acids: CASSPGLAGGETQYF. V usage is TRBV7-9 and J usage is TRBJ2-5; 14 positions agree with TRBD2. V was pared by 5 bases and J by 5 bases, with 4 bases of the junction left unmatched. The CDR3 loop spans 15 amino acids. The germline V gene has CDR1 SEHNR and CDR2 FQNEAQ (reference sequence).

The table lists this clone with a few counts. This rearrangement joins TRBV6-1 to TRBJ1-2; D is undetermined. Trimming took off 6 bases at V and 0 bases at J, with 8 bases between the two ends. The CDR3 is 13 residues long. Germline V gene data show CDR1 as MNHNS and CDR2 as SASEGT. CDR3 sequence: CASRTGTNYGYTF. DNA for the CDR3: TGTGCCAGCAGGACGGGGACTAACTATGGCTACACCTTC.

This clone has more than one count but fewer than ten. The V gene is TRBV10-2, the J gene TRBJ2-2, with D perhaps TRBD2 (6 bases). Germline CDR1 is WSHSY and CDR2 is SAAADI. V lost 2 bases and J 6 bases, leaving 7 bases between the germline ends. The CDR3 consists of 13 residues. The CDR3 region is CASSETSPGELFF. DNA for the CDR3: TGCGCCAGCAGTGAGACTAGCCCCGGGGAGCTGTTTTTT.

The chain combines TRBV13 with TRBJ2-1, with 7 bases identical to TRBD1. The CDR3 covers 14 residues. The V and J ends lost 1 base and 7 bases, in that order; junction bases with no gene match: 4. In germline, CDR1 is PRHDT, CDR2 FYEKMQ (reference sequence). The CDR3 reads CASSLEFRGNEQFF. CDR3 in DNA: TGTGCCAGCAGCTTAGAGTTCAGGGGGAATGAGCAGTTCTTC.

The chain uses TRBV7-6 and TRBJ2-1; a possible D gene is TRBD2 (5 bases). The CDR3 has 17 amino acids. Trimming pared 1 base from V and 2 bases from J, leaving 15 bases between. Germline values: CDR1 SGHVS, CDR2 FNYEAQ. The CDR3 bases are TGTGCCAGCAGCTTAGGCCCCGTTGGGAGCCCCTACAATGAGCAGTTCTTC. It is translated as CASSLGPVGSPYNEQFF.

The chain recombines TRBV2 with TRBJ2-4, with 8 bases matching TRBD1. The CDR3 runs to 15 residues. Germline values: CDR1 SNHLY, CDR2 FYNNEI. Unmatched junction bases numbered 1, after V lost 3 bases and J lost 0 bases. CDR3 protein: CASSEDRVAKNIQYF. The CDR3 DNA reads as TGTGCCAGCAGTGAGGACAGGGTAGCCAAAAACATTCAGTACTTC.

The chain recombines TRBV30 with TRBJ1-6; TRBD1 matches 7 bases. After removal of 3 bases from V and 7 bases from J, the junction contained 6 bases not matched to a gene. CDR1 and CDR2 (germline): GTSNPN, SVGIG (reference sequence). The length of the CDR3 is 14 residues. The CDR3 reads CAWRVGTANSPLHF. For the CDR3, the DNA is TGTGCCTGGAGAGTAGGGACAGCAAATTCACCCCTCCACTTT.